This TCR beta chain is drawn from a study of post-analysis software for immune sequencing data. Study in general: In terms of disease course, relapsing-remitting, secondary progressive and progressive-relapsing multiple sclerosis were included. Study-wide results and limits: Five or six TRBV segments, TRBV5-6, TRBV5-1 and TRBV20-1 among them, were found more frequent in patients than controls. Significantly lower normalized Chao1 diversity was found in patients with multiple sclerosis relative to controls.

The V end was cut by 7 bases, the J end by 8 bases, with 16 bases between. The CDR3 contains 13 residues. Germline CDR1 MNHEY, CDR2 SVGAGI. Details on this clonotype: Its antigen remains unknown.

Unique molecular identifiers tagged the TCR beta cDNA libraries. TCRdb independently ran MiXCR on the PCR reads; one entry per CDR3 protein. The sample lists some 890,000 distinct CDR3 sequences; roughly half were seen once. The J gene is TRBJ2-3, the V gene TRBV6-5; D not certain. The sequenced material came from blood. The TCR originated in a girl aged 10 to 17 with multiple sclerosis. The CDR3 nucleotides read TGTGCCAGCATGGAGTACCCAGCCCGTACGCAGTATTTT. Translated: CASMEYPARTQYF.